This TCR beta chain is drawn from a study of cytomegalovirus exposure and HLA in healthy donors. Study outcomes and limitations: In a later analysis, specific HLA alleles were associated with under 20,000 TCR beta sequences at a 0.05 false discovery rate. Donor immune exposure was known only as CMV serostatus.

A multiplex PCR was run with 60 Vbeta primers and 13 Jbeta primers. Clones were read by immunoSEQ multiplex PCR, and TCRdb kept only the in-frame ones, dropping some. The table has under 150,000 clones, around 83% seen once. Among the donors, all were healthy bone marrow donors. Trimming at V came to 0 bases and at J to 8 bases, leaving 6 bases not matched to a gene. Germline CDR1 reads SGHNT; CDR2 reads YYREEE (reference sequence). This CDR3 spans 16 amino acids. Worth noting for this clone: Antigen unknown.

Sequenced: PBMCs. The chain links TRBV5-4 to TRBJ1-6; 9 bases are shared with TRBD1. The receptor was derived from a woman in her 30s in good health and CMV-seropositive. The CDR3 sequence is CASSLGQTGGDSPLHF. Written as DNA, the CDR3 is TGTGCCAGCAGCTTGGGACAGACAGGGGGAGATTCACCCCTCCACTTT.